This T cell receptor beta chain was sequenced in a study of T cells after yellow fever vaccination. The study, taken as a whole, reports: Most primary-vaccination clones recurred post-booster (approximately 95% CD4, 88% CD8).

Germline loops: CDR1 MNHNS, CDR2 SASEGT. V was cut by 6 bases and J by 0 bases, with 21 bases left in between. This CDR3 region has 17 residues. A 5'RACE template-switching step, the method used to make TCR cDNA, added a universal primer site and UMIs. TCRdb re-derived calls from the 5' RACE reads in MiXCR, one entry per CDR3 protein. The sample consists of some 120,000 distinct CDR3 sequences, 15% of them appearing once. As for this clonotype: Its antigen is not known.

This TCR was recovered from a man younger than 35 who received the YFV17D yellow fever vaccine. V and J are TRBV6-1 and TRBJ2-7; TRBD1 is a possible D gene (6 bases). The sequencing here drew on CD8+ T cells sorted from PBMCs, taken 5 days after the yellow fever booster vaccination. The CDR3 reads CASSDGRGHLSSYEQYV. The CDR3 DNA follows: TGTGCCAGCAGCGATGGACGGGGACACTTGAGCTCCTACGAGCAGTACGTC.